This entry describes one T cell receptor (beta chain). Within the sample, other DNA sequences also encode this same CDR3. This CDR3 spans 12 amino acids. In germline, CDR1 is MNHEY, CDR2 SVGEGT. Between the trimmed V and J ends, which lost 2 bases and 2 bases, there was a span of 3 bases. The data originate from a study of blood T cell repertoires in COVID-19. Study at large: Whether acute or convalescent, the COVID-19 samples came from the United States, Italy and Spain. The analysed material was cDNA or gDNA that came from T cells, B-cell-depleted T cells, or PBMCs.

Profiling relied on immunoSEQ multiplex PCR, and the TCRdb table lists in-frame clones only, not all of them. The repertoire holds about 150,000 clones, with 80% as singletons. The rearrangement links TRBV6-2 or TRBV6-3 to TRBJ1-1; the D is unclear. The sample was peripheral blood. This clonotype originated in a woman aged 45-59 years with acute or convalescent COVID-19. The chain's CDR3 is CASSYQNTEAFF. CDR3 bases: TGTGCCAGCAGTTACCAAAACACTGAAGCTTTCTTT.